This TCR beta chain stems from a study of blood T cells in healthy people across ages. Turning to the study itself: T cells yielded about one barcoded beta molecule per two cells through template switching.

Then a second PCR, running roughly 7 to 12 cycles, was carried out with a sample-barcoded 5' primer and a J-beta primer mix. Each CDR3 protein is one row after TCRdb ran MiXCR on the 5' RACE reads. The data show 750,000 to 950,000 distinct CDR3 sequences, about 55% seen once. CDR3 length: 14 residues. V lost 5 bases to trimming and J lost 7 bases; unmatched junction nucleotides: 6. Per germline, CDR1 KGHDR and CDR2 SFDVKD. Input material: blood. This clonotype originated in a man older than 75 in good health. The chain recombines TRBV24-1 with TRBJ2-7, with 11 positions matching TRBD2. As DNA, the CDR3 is TGTGCCACCAGTGCCCACGGACTAGCGGGTGAGCAGTACTTC. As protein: CATSAHGLAGEQYF.